This T cell receptor (beta chain) was recorded in a study of T-cell reconstitution after alpha-beta-depleted transplantation in children. Findings and limits, study-wide: Counts and diversity of T cells one year after transplant came mostly from newly produced T cells. Surviving recipient T cells and thymic progenitors accounted for the high day-60 TCRbeta diversity observed in some patients. There were reportedly several hundred expanded graft clones from which alpha-beta T cells came about two months after transplant.

This clonotype was detected ten times or more. Its antigen is currently unknown. Preparation of the TCRbeta library used unique molecular identifiers. TCRdb analysed the PCR reads with MiXCR anew, one entry per CDR3 protein. The sample lists 550,000 to 800,000 distinct CDR3 sequences, 10% to 15% occurring once. Trimming cost V 3 bases and J 4 bases; bases outside gene matches: 0. Germline loops: CDR1 SGHRS, CDR2 YFSETQ. The CDR3 loop spans 13 amino acids. This clonotype originated in a girl aged 2 to 10 with congenital amegakaryocytic thrombocytopenia, due to receive a stem cell transplant. The source was PBMCs, collected before TCRalphabeta/CD19-depleted stem cell transplant. This chain uses TRBV5-1 with TRBJ2-3; 9 bases line up with TRBD2. In nucleotides, the CDR3 is TGCGCCAGCAGCTGGACTAGCGCAGATACGCAGTATTTT. Translation: CASSWTSADTQYF.